The 19 T cell receptor beta chains listed next were all sequenced from one sample in a study of cytomegalovirus exposure and HLA in healthy donors. Profiled with immunoSEQ multiplex PCR; TCRdb holds only in-frame clones, not every one. The sample has some 45,000 clones, about 90% seen once. Sequencing was performed on PBMCs. The receptor source for this set is a man between 18 and 35 years old in good health and CMV-seronegative.

The genes are TRBV6-5 and TRBJ2-1; D remains unclear. V was cut by 5 bases and J by 6 bases, with 5 bases left in between. The CDR3 has 11 amino acids. Per the germline V gene, CDR1 is MNHEY and CDR2 is SVGAGI. The CDR3 DNA reads TGTGCCAGCAGTCGTAGCAATGAGCAGTTCTTC. It translates to CASSRSNEQFF.

CDR3 coding DNA: TGTGCCAGCAGCTTGGGACTAGCCACCGGGGAGCTGTTTTTT. This translates into CASSLGLATGELFF. This chain connects TRBV5-4 to TRBJ2-2; TRBD2 matches 7 bases. Germline lookup yields CDR1 SGHNT and CDR2 YYREEE (reference sequence). J was trimmed by 4 bases and V by 0 bases; bases with no gene match: 0. The CDR3 extends over 14 amino acids.

The chain links TRBV13 to TRBJ2-7, with TRBD1 matching 7 bases. The V and J ends lost 2 bases and 3 bases, in that order; junction bases with no gene match: 10. CDR1 PRHDT and CDR2 FYEKMQ come from the germline V gene (reference sequence). This CDR3 has 16 residues. CDR3 nucleotides: TGTGCCAGCAGCTTACGACAGGGATTAAGATACTACGAGCAGTACTTC. Amino acid sequence: CASSLRQGLRYYEQYF.

This sequence joins TRBV2 and TRBJ1-1; D perhaps matches TRBD1 (5 bases). The CDR3 has 17 residues. Trimming pared 7 bases from V and 0 bases from J, leaving 21 bases between. Germline CDR1 SNHLY, CDR2 FYNNEI. The CDR3 DNA reads TGTGCCAGCACCCCCATGGGGCAGTTTCACATGAACACTGAAGCTTTCTTT. Protein product: CASTPMGQFHMNTEAFF.

The chain links TRBV5-4 to TRBJ2-3; TRBD2 matches 11 bases. The germline gives CDR1 SGHNT, CDR2 YYREEE (reference sequence). V dropped 4 bases and J dropped 3; count of bases not matched to a gene: 4. The CDR3 has 15 amino acids. The CDR3 loop is CASSTGLAVTDTQYF. The CDR3 DNA is TGTGCCAGCAGCACGGGACTAGCGGTGACAGATACGCAGTATTTT.

V and J are TRBV6-1 and TRBJ2-5, with D possibly TRBD1 on 6 matching bases. The V gene's germline CDR1 is MNHNS and CDR2 SASEGT. Trimming removed 7 bases from V and 5 bases from J, with 14 bases in between. This CDR3 spans 13 amino acids. Written as DNA, the CDR3 is TGTGCCAGCACCAGGGGACCCAGGGAGACCCAGTACTTC. Its protein product is CASTRGPRETQYF.

The V and J genes are TRBV10-1 and TRBJ1-5; 8 bases match TRBD1. Germline CDR1 WNHNN, CDR2 SYGVQD (reference sequence). The V gene end was trimmed by 10 bases and the J gene end by 7 bases; junction bases not matched to a gene: 6. The CDR3 length is 12 residues. Written as DNA, the CDR3 is TGCGCCACCAGGACAGGGACCCAGCCCCAGCATTTT. Protein: CATRTGTQPQHF.

The rearrangement links TRBV6-5 to TRBJ1-4, with TRBD1 matching over 7 bases. Germline trimming cut 6 bases from V and 10 bases from J; bases unmatched to any gene: 11. Germline V CDR1 and CDR2: MNHEY, SVGAGI. The CDR3 runs 14 residues. The CDR3 DNA reads TGTGCCAGCAGAGACAGGGACGCGTTCGCAAAACTGTTTTTT. It specifies CASRDRDAFAKLFF.

The V and J genes are TRBV28 and TRBJ1-1, with D unclear. The CDR3 runs 14 residues. Germline lookup yields CDR1 MDHEN and CDR2 SYDVKM. The germline V and J ends were trimmed by 2 bases and 8 bases, with 15 bases remaining between them. CDR3 bases: TGTGCCAGCAGTTTAGATACGGGAATAGACGAAGCTTTCTTT. It yields the protein CASSLDTGIDEAFF.

J is TRBJ2-1 and V is TRBV10-3, with a possible D match to TRBD1 (6 bases). The germline gives CDR1 ENHRY, CDR2 SYGVKD. V lost 5 bases, J lost 2 bases, and 16 bases lay in between. The CDR3 length is 16 residues. The CDR3 protein is CAISPQAAGAYNEQFF. In DNA form, the CDR3 reads TGTGCCATCAGTCCGCAGGCGGCAGGGGCCTACAATGAGCAGTTCTTC.

The genes are TRBV5-4 and TRBJ2-3, with D possibly being TRBD1 (6 bases). CDR3 size: 15 residues. The germline V and J ends were trimmed by 5 bases and 1 base, with 14 bases remaining between them. Germline V gives CDR1 SGHNT, CDR2 YYREEE (reference sequence). The CDR3 sequence is CASRLGRGGTDTQYF. The CDR3, as DNA: TGTGCCAGCAGGCTGGGCAGGGGTGGCACAGATACGCAGTATTTT.

The genes are TRBV9 and TRBJ2-2; the match to TRBD2 covers 7 bases. The CDR3 contains 12 residues. The trim removed 4 bases at V and 9 bases at J, leaving 3 bases unmatched. The germline CDR1 and CDR2 sequences are SGDLS and YYNGEE. CDR3 bases: TGTGCCAGCAGCAGAAGCGGGAGGGAGCTGTTTTTT. Amino acid sequence: CASSRSGRELFF.

This chain links TRBV6-5 with TRBJ2-1; TRBD2 matches 7 bases. Unmatched junction bases numbered 3, after V lost 8 bases and J lost 5 bases. CDR1 and CDR2 from the germline V gene are MNHEY and SVGAGI. The CDR3 spans 12 residues. The DNA for the CDR3 is TGTGCCAGCCGCGCGGGGGACAATGAGCAGTTCTTC. The encoded protein is CASRAGDNEQFF.

The CDR3, as DNA: TGTGCCAGCAGGACCACAGGGGGCGCAGATACGCAGTATTTT. It encodes CASRTTGGADTQYF. This chain joins TRBV28 and TRBJ2-3; 9 bases align to TRBD1. Germline assignment: CDR1 MDHEN and CDR2 SYDVKM. The junction had 5 bases not matched to a gene; V was cut back by 6 bases and J by 4 bases. The CDR3 totals 14 residues.

This chain links TRBV6-5 with TRBJ2-5; D is perhaps TRBD2 (6 bases). The V gene's germline CDR1 is MNHEY and CDR2 SVGAGI. This CDR3 contains 14 residues. V lost 6 bases and J 0 bases, leaving 11 bases between the germline ends. The CDR3 is CASSARTNQETQYF. The CDR3 coding sequence is TGTGCCAGCAGCGCTAGGACTAACCAAGAGACCCAGTACTTC.

The V gene is TRBV4-3, the J gene TRBJ2-5, with D perhaps matching TRBD1 (5 bases). This CDR3 spans 14 amino acids. V lost 1 base to trimming and J lost 5 bases, with 11 bases between them. Germline loops: CDR1 LGHNA, CDR2 YSLEER. CDR3 coding DNA: TGCGCCAGCAGCCAAGGACTCAGGGCGGAGACCCAGTACTTC. Its translation is CASSQGLRAETQYF.

The chain joins TRBV4-2 to TRBJ2-1; no definite D call. Trimming removed 2 bases at V and 4 bases at J, with 9 bases between. The CDR3 has 14 residues. Germline V CDR1 and CDR2: LGHNA, YNFKEQ. The CDR3 protein is CASSQSLLYNEQFF. The DNA for the CDR3 is TGTGCCAGCAGCCAATCTCTATTGTACAATGAGCAGTTCTTC.

The chain recombines TRBV11-2 with TRBJ2-7; tentatively, D is TRBD2 (7 bases). The CDR3 runs 17 residues. CDR1 SGHAT and CDR2 FQNNGV come from the germline V gene. V was clipped by 1 base and J by 4 bases, with 20 bases between them. CDR3 in amino acids: CASSLGRRGGVRYEQYF. Here the CDR3 DNA reads TGTGCCAGCAGCTTAGGCCGGAGAGGGGGGGTTCGGTACGAGCAGTACTTC.

This chain connects TRBV10-3 to TRBJ2-6, with D unresolved. The CDR3 runs to 14 residues. CDR1 and CDR2 (germline): ENHRY, SYGVKD. Deletions cut 10 bases from V and 4 bases from J, with 14 bases between. The CDR3 here is CATSDSVGANVLTF. The CDR3 nucleotides read TGTGCCACCTCTGATAGTGTCGGGGCCAACGTCCTGACTTTC.